This T cell receptor (beta chain) derives from a study of T cell repertoires in cytomegalovirus infection. Background on the study: Public TCR beta signatures were indicative of both CMV infection and a matching HLA type.

This CDR3 is 12 amino acids long. The V end lost 2 bases, the J end lost 2 bases, and 4 bases lay between the germline ends. Comments on this clonotype: The antigen is not known.

TCRdb redid the calling of the reads with MiXCR, one entry per CDR3 protein. The sample contains about 570,000 distinct CDR3 sequences, about 40% of which appear only once. Sequences were derived from cultured PBMCs, sampled from culture after CMV antigen stimulation. This clonotype originated in a human donor in good health (CMV status not recorded). Some clones in this sample may be carry-over from other donors' samples. The rearrangement joins TRBV12-3 or TRBV12-4 to TRBJ2-7; D unresolved. The DNA of the CDR3 is TGTGCCAGCAGTTTAATGCCCTACGAGCAGTACTTC. Its protein product is CASSLMPYEQYF.